Listed below are T cell receptor beta chains from one sample, sequenced in a study of beta chain features in type 1 diabetes. Sequencing used immunoSEQ multiplex PCR; TCRdb keeps in-frame clones, though not all of them. The sample lists 240,000 or so clones; roughly 20% were seen once. The sequenced material came from naive CD4+ T cells from blood. These receptors were taken from a woman in her 40s with type 1 diabetes. CDR3s include the opening cysteine and the closing phenylalanine or tryptophan. The order of the fields is clone size, V gene, J gene, D gene, CDR3 protein, CDR3 DNA. D genes are given only for firm matches. Size values are once, few and many counts, or a class for expanded clones, and some rows have none.

size: few
V: TRBV7-3
J: TRBJ1-2
D: TRBD1
CDR3: CASSLLGQGAFTF
DNA: TGTGCCAGCAGCTTGCTGGGACAGGGGGCTTTCACCTTC

size: -
V: TRBV7-9
J: TRBJ2-7
D: -
CDR3: CASSLGGTIYEQYF
DNA: TGTGCCAGCAGCTTAGGAGGGACAATCTACGAGCAGTACTTC

size: -
V: TRBV28
J: TRBJ2-5
D: TRBD2
CDR3: CASSQAGTTETQYF
DNA: TGTGCCAGCAGTCAAGCCGGGACTACAGAGACCCAGTACTTC

size: few
V: TRBV5-1
J: TRBJ2-2
D: -
CDR3: CASSLVAGTNTGELFF
DNA: TGCGCCAGCAGCTTGGTGGCCGGGACGAACACCGGGGAGCTGTTTTTT

size: -
V: TRBV7-2
J: TRBJ2-5
D: -
CDR3: CASSLARQETQYF
DNA: TGTGCCAGCAGCTTGGCTAGACAAGAGACCCAGTACTTC

size: -
V: TRBV4-3
J: TRBJ2-5
D: -
CDR3: CASSQDSAPRGETQYF
DNA: TGCGCCAGCAGCCAAGATTCGGCCCCCAGAGGAGAGACCCAGTACTTC

size: few
V: TRBV19
J: TRBJ2-7
D: -
CDR3: CASSRGLEHSYEQYF
DNA: TGTGCCAGTAGTAGGGGACTGGAACATTCCTACGAGCAGTACTTC

size: few
V: TRBV5-1
J: TRBJ2-5
D: -
CDR3: CASSPTTSGETQYF
DNA: TGCGCCAGCAGCCCGACCACATCCGGGGAGACCCAGTACTTC

size: few
V: TRBV28
J: TRBJ1-1
D: -
CDR3: CASSIQRTEAFF
DNA: TGTGCCAGCAGTATACAGAGAACTGAAGCTTTCTTT

size: few
V: TRBV6-5
J: TRBJ2-7
D: TRBD1
CDR3: CASCRWDRPYEQYF
DNA: TGTGCCAGCTGCCGGTGGGACAGACCCTACGAGCAGTACTTC

size: few
V: TRBV4-3
J: TRBJ1-2
D: -
CDR3: CASSEQGAYGYTF
DNA: TGCGCCAGCAGCGAACAGGGCGCCTATGGCTACACCTTC

size: few
V: TRBV28
J: TRBJ1-2
D: -
CDR3: CASSLRSYGYTF
DNA: TGTGCCAGCAGTTTAAGGAGCTATGGCTACACCTTC

size: -
V: TRBV6-5
J: TRBJ2-1
D: -
CDR3: CASSYDEAAYNEQFF
DNA: TGTGCCAGCAGTTACGACGAGGCGGCCTACAATGAGCAGTTCTTC

size: -
V: TRBV5-6
J: TRBJ1-5
D: -
CDR3: CASSKTDSNQPQHF
DNA: TGTGCCAGCAGCAAGACAGATAGCAATCAGCCCCAGCATTTT

size: -
V: TRBV29-1
J: TRBJ1-6
D: TRBD1
CDR3: CSVSTGGRGNSPLHF
DNA: TGCAGCGTTTCAACAGGGGGAAGGGGTAATTCACCCCTCCACTTT

size: few
V: TRBV11-1
J: TRBJ2-1
D: TRBD2
CDR3: CASSLGVLAVESNEQFF
DNA: TGTGCCAGCAGCTTAGGGGTTCTAGCGGTCGAATCTAATGAGCAGTTCTTC

size: few
V: TRBV9
J: TRBJ2-7
D: TRBD1
CDR3: CASSVGGNEGQGSEQYF
DNA: TGTGCCAGCAGCGTAGGAGGTAATGAGGGACAGGGAAGCGAGCAGTACTTC

size: -
V: TRBV5-4
J: TRBJ2-6
D: TRBD2
CDR3: CASSVTSGNSGANVLTF
DNA: TGTGCCAGCAGCGTGACTAGCGGGAACTCTGGGGCCAACGTCCTGACTTTC

size: few
V: TRBV30
J: TRBJ1-5
D: -
CDR3: CAWSVTSNQPQHF
DNA: TGTGCCTGGAGTGTGACATCCAATCAGCCCCAGCATTTT

size: -
V: TRBV7-3
J: TRBJ2-7
D: TRBD2
CDR3: CASSLFGGGSYEQYF
DNA: TGTGCCAGCAGCTTATTCGGGGGGGGATCCTACGAGCAGTACTTC

size: few
V: TRBV7-2
J: TRBJ2-5
D: TRBD1
CDR3: CASSLIPGQQETQYF
DNA: TGTGCCAGCAGCCTAATACCGGGACAGCAAGAGACCCAGTACTTC

size: -
V: TRBV29-1
J: TRBJ1-1
D: -
CDR3: CSGAGANTEAFF
DNA: TGCAGCGGTGCTGGGGCGAACACTGAAGCTTTCTTT

size: few
V: TRBV7-2
J: TRBJ1-2
D: TRBD1
CDR3: CASSVDRDYGYTF
DNA: TGTGCCAGCAGCGTGGACAGGGACTATGGCTACACCTTC

size: -
V: TRBV7-3
J: TRBJ1-1
D: TRBD1
CDR3: CASSPDRGGVEAFF
DNA: TGTGCCAGCAGCCCAGACAGGGGAGGAGTTGAAGCTTTCTTT

size: few
V: TRBV2
J: TRBJ1-5
D: -
CDR3: CASSEALRSGGSNQPQHF
DNA: TGTGCCAGCAGTGAAGCGCTTCGGTCAGGAGGTAGCAATCAGCCCCAGCATTTT

size: once
V: TRBV15
J: TRBJ2-7
D: TRBD1
CDR3: CATSREGGQGSSYEQYF
DNA: TGTGCCACCAGCAGAGAGGGGGGACAGGGGTCTTCCTACGAGCAGTACTTC

size: -
V: TRBV5-1
J: TRBJ2-6
D: TRBD1
CDR3: CASSRTGGTGANVLTF
DNA: TGCGCCAGCAGCAGAACAGGGGGCACTGGGGCCAACGTCCTGACTTTC

size: few
V: TRBV5-6
J: TRBJ2-7
D: -
CDR3: CASSSSGSSYEQYF
DNA: TGTGCCAGCAGCTCGTCCGGGTCCTCCTACGAGCAGTACTTC

size: few
V: TRBV7-2
J: TRBJ2-3
D: -
CDR3: CASSLVVLSTDTQYF
DNA: TGTGCCAGCAGCTTAGTTGTTCTTAGCACAGATACGCAGTATTTT

size: few
V: TRBV5-1
J: TRBJ2-1
D: -
CDR3: CASSLAGRNEQFF
DNA: TGCGCCAGCAGCTTGGCAGGCAGAAATGAGCAGTTCTTC

size: few
V: TRBV4-3
J: TRBJ1-2
D: -
CDR3: CASSQSPGDYYGYTF
DNA: TGCGCCAGCAGCCAGTCACCCGGGGACTACTATGGCTACACCTTC

size: -
V: TRBV6-5
J: TRBJ2-7
D: -
CDR3: CASSHPGMYEQYF
DNA: TGTGCCAGCAGCCACCCAGGGATGTACGAGCAGTACTTC

size: few
V: TRBV9
J: TRBJ2-7
D: TRBD2
CDR3: CASSVEALAGSSYEQYF
DNA: TGTGCCAGCAGCGTAGAGGCCCTAGCGGGGAGCTCCTACGAGCAGTACTTC

size: -
V: TRBV12-5
J: TRBJ2-3
D: -
CDR3: CASGPGLAPDTQYF
DNA: TGTGCTAGTGGTCCCGGACTGGCCCCAGATACGCAGTATTTT

size: few
V: TRBV18
J: TRBJ2-7
D: -
CDR3: CASSPTVFYEQYF
DNA: TGTGCCAGCTCACCGACAGTTTTTTACGAGCAGTACTTC

size: few
V: TRBV6-5
J: TRBJ1-1
D: TRBD1
CDR3: CASKQRGRAEAFF
DNA: TGTGCCAGCAAGCAAAGGGGGCGGGCTGAAGCTTTCTTT

size: few
V: TRBV5-1
J: TRBJ2-5
D: TRBD1
CDR3: CASSLGDRLQETQYF
DNA: TGCGCCAGCAGCTTGGGGGACAGGCTCCAAGAGACCCAGTACTTC

size: few
V: TRBV9
J: TRBJ2-1
D: -
CDR3: CASSVASRPYNEQFF
DNA: TGTGCCAGCAGCGTGGCAAGTCGTCCCTACAATGAGCAGTTCTTC

size: few
V: TRBV23-1
J: TRBJ1-1
D: -
CDR3: CATLGQKAFF
DNA: TGCGCCACCCTGGGGCAAAAAGCTTTCTTT

size: -
V: TRBV5-1
J: TRBJ2-3
D: TRBD2
CDR3: CASSMPLGASGATDTQYF
DNA: TGCGCCAGCAGCATGCCTTTAGGGGCTAGCGGGGCCACAGATACGCAGTATTTT

size: few
V: TRBV29-1
J: TRBJ1-2
D: -
CDR3: CSVGDNGYGYTF
DNA: TGCAGCGTTGGGGACAACGGCTATGGCTACACCTTC

size: few
V: TRBV20-1
J: TRBJ1-1
D: -
CDR3: CSYTAAEAFF
DNA: TGCAGTTATACAGCGGCTGAAGCTTTCTTT

size: -
V: TRBV9
J: TRBJ2-7
D: TRBD1
CDR3: CASSLGQGQAYEQYF
DNA: TGTGCCAGCAGCTTAGGACAGGGGCAAGCCTACGAGCAGTACTTC

size: few
V: TRBV25-1
J: TRBJ2-5
D: -
CDR3: CASSDAGAGVQETQYF
DNA: TGTGCCAGCAGTGATGCGGGGGCGGGTGTCCAAGAGACCCAGTACTTC

size: -
V: TRBV4-1
J: TRBJ1-1
D: TRBD1
CDR3: CASSQAGGSTEAFF
DNA: TGCGCCAGCAGCCAAGCAGGGGGCAGCACTGAAGCTTTCTTT

size: -
V: TRBV4-1
J: TRBJ1-2
D: -
CDR3: CASSQDRAGQGTNYGYTF
DNA: TGCGCCAGCAGCCAAGATCGCGCGGGTCAGGGGACTAACTATGGCTACACCTTC

size: -
V: TRBV27
J: TRBJ2-2
D: -
CDR3: CASSPWNTGELFF
DNA: TGTGCCAGCAGTCCCTGGAACACCGGGGAGCTGTTTTTT

size: -
V: TRBV4-3
J: TRBJ1-1
D: -
CDR3: CASRPTANTEAFF
DNA: TGCGCCAGCAGACCCACAGCGAACACTGAAGCTTTCTTT

size: -
V: TRBV5-1
J: TRBJ1-1
D: -
CDR3: CASSPRGGENTEAFF
DNA: TGCGCCAGCAGCCCTCGGGGGGGGGAGAACACTGAAGCTTTCTTT

size: -
V: TRBV5-1
J: TRBJ1-1
D: TRBD1
CDR3: CASSLIGQGDTEAFF
DNA: TGCGCCAGCAGCTTGATAGGACAGGGGGACACTGAAGCTTTCTTT

size: -
V: TRBV18
J: TRBJ2-1
D: TRBD1
CDR3: CASSPGQGSFF
DNA: TGTGCCAGCTCCCCTGGACAGGGGTCGTTCTTC

size: -
V: TRBV29-1
J: TRBJ1-1
D: -
CDR3: CSVEPRSGDYAEAFF
DNA: TGCAGCGTTGAACCCCGTTCAGGGGATTACGCTGAAGCTTTCTTT

size: few
V: TRBV7-2
J: TRBJ2-5
D: TRBD2
CDR3: CASSFWRGDSQETQYF
DNA: TGTGCCAGCAGCTTCTGGCGGGGGGATTCCCAAGAGACCCAGTACTTC

size: once
V: TRBV4-3
J: TRBJ1-4
D: TRBD1
CDR3: CASSQQGATALGEKKLFF
DNA: TGCGCCAGCAGCCAGCAGGGGGCTACGGCCCTCGGAGAGAAAAAACTGTTTTTT

size: -
V: TRBV18
J: TRBJ2-1
D: TRBD1
CDR3: CASSLVRTGVSLSYNEQFF
DNA: TGTGCCAGCTCACTGGTGCGGACAGGGGTCTCCCTCTCCTACAATGAGCAGTTCTTC